Given below is one TCR beta chain in context. What it binds is unknown. The source of the sample is a study of cytomegalovirus exposure and HLA in healthy donors. Overall study context: As an earlier analysis found, around 170 million T cells yielded about 120 million unique TCR beta sequences.

60 Vbeta and 13 Jbeta primers were used in PCR. The protocol was immunoSEQ multiplex PCR, while the TCRdb copy is restricted to in-frame clones and leaves out a portion. The sample shows 120,000 to 150,000 clones, approximately 83% of them seen only once. Whole-study findings and limits: Later on, an analysis tied 15,000 to 20,000 TCR beta sequences to HLA alleles at 0.05 false discovery rate. Later analysis demonstrated an association between a missense DCLRE1C variant and TCR beta V- and J-gene trimming. The majority of CMV-associated TCR beta chains were reported as apparently HLA-restricted in a later analysis.

In germline, CDR1 is KGHSH, CDR2 LQKENI. V was cut by 2 bases and J by 4 bases, with 11 bases left in between. This CDR3 contains 14 residues. The clonotype was recovered from a woman aged 40 to 50 in good health and CMV-seronegative. The sample consisted of PBMCs. The chain has TRBV18 and TRBJ2-5, with D maybe TRBD2 (6 bases). The CDR3 loop is CASSPVPGGETQYF. In DNA, the CDR3 is TGTGCCAGCTCACCAGTTCCCGGGGGAGAGACCCAGTACTTC.